A single sample is the source of the 26 T cell receptor beta chains below, sequenced in a study of blood T cell repertoires in COVID-19. Data came from immunoSEQ multiplex PCR; TCRdb stores just in-frame clones and leaves some out. The sample lists around 50,000 clones, 65% to 90% occurring once. The sequenced sample was peripheral blood. These receptors were collected from a woman of 80 years or more with acute or convalescent COVID-19.

The chain recombines TRBV6-1 with TRBJ2-7; D is uncertain. CDR3 size: 14 residues. V was cut by 1 base and J by 0 bases, with 7 bases left in between. Germline V gene sequence: CDR1 MNHNS, CDR2 SASEGT. The CDR3: CASSEGPSSYEQYF. DNA for the CDR3: TGTGCCAGCAGTGAAGGTCCGAGCTCCTACGAGCAGTACTTC.

This rearrangement joins TRBV10-3 to TRBJ2-1, with 11 nucleotides matching TRBD2. V trimming: 3 bases; J trimming: 6 bases; junction bases outside the gene matches: 4. There are 15 residues in the CDR3. CDR1 ENHRY and CDR2 SYGVKD come from the germline V gene. Written as DNA, the CDR3 is TGTGCCATCAGTGATTCCGGGACTAGCGGCAATGAGCAGTTCTTC. This codes for CAISDSGTSGNEQFF.

In this sample, this clone turned up once. The chain is built from TRBV5-5 and TRBJ2-5, with D hard to call. Trimming pared 0 bases from V and 0 bases from J, leaving 9 bases between. In germline, CDR1 is SGHKS, CDR2 YYEKEE (reference sequence). The length of the CDR3 is 15 residues. The CDR3 spells CASSLARGDQETQYF. In DNA form, the CDR3 reads TGTGCCAGCAGCTTGGCCCGAGGAGACCAAGAGACCCAGTACTTC.

This sequence joins TRBV12-3 or TRBV12-4 and TRBJ1-2; D is unresolved. Trimming took off 8 bases at V and 2 bases at J, with 9 bases between the two ends. CDR3 length: 12 amino acids. The CDR3 bases are TGTGCCAGCGGGAGGGCGAACTATGGCTACACCTTC. As protein: CASGRANYGYTF.

This clone was recorded only once. The rearrangement joins TRBV18 to TRBJ1-1, with D maybe TRBD1 (5 bases). Trimming took off 3 bases at V and 1 base at J, with 21 bases between the two ends. Germline V CDR1 and CDR2: KGHSH, LQKENI. The CDR3 is 18 residues long. The CDR3 DNA is TGTGCCAGCTCACCGGTGAGAGGGGTTCGAGCGGGGAACACTGAAGCTTTCTTT. Encoded protein: CASSPVRGVRAGNTEAFF.

The V gene is TRBV5-5, the J gene TRBJ1-2, with 7 bases lining up with TRBD1. The CDR3 totals 13 residues. Trimming cost V 0 bases and J 12 bases; bases outside gene matches: 8. CDR1 SGHKS and CDR2 YYEKEE come from the germline V gene (reference sequence). This CDR3 reads CASSLADRALDTF. The CDR3 DNA follows: TGTGCCAGCAGCTTGGCCGACAGGGCTTTAGACACCTTC.

The chain carries TRBV3-1 (or the pseudogene TRBV3-2) and TRBJ2-7; 8 nucleotides align to TRBD1. Germline V lookup: CDR1 LGHDT, CDR2 YNNKEL (reference sequence). V lost 3 bases, J lost 3 bases, and 4 bases stayed unmatched. The CDR3 totals 14 residues. The CDR3, as DNA: TGTGCCAGCAGCCATCGGGACAGGAACTACGAGCAGTACTTC. Its translation is CASSHRDRNYEQYF.

The chain links TRBV7-8 to TRBJ2-7; the D gene is possibly TRBD1 (6 bases). Germline CDR1 SGHVS, CDR2 FQNEAQ. This CDR3 is built from 14 residues. Deletions cut 1 base from V and 2 bases from J, with 9 bases between. CDR3 residues: CASSLEAGAYEQYF. The CDR3 nucleotides are TGTGCCAGCAGCTTAGAGGCAGGGGCCTACGAGCAGTACTTC. Using reference TRBV7-8 and TRBJ2-7 for the parts outside the CDR3, the full variable domain is GAGVSQSPRYKVAKRGQDVALRCDPISGHVSLFWYQQALGQGPEFLTYFQNEAQLDKSGLPSDRFFAERPEGSVSTLKIQRTQQEDSAVYLCASSLEAGAYEQYFGPGTRLTVT.

The V call is TRBV30, the J call TRBJ1-1; D may be TRBD1 (6 bases). Trimming took off 0 bases at V and 5 bases at J, with 10 bases between the two ends. The germline V gene has CDR1 GTSNPN and CDR2 SVGIG (reference sequence). This CDR3 is 13 amino acids long. CDR3 in DNA: TGTGCCTGGAGTGTAGGGGACAAAACTGAAGCTTTCTTT. Its translation: CAWSVGDKTEAFF.

This clone was detected only once. This chain uses TRBV5-1 with TRBJ2-1, with 8 bases lining up with TRBD1. The CDR3 length is 15 residues. Trimming at V came to 0 bases and at J to 6 bases, leaving 5 bases not matched to a gene. CDR1 and CDR2 (germline): SGHRS, YFSETQ. The CDR3 DNA sequence: TGCGCCAGCAGCTTGGCGGGGGACAGGCGCAATGAGCAGTTCTTC. Its translation is CASSLAGDRRNEQFF.

J is TRBJ1-5 and V is TRBV19; 9 nucleotides match TRBD1. Germline assignment: CDR1 LNHDA and CDR2 SQIVND (reference sequence). V lost 7 bases and J lost 0; bases outside the gene matches: 16. This CDR3 contains 19 residues. The CDR3 region is CASNPNRRQGVISNQPQHF. DNA for the CDR3: TGTGCCAGTAACCCGAACAGGCGACAGGGGGTGATTAGCAATCAGCCCCAGCATTTT.

The chain is built from TRBV5-1 and TRBJ1-2; D is uncertain. Germline CDR1 is SGHRS and CDR2 is YFSETQ. Trimming removed 5 bases at V and 4 bases at J, with 18 bases between. This CDR3 has 15 residues. CDR3 sequence reads: CASSLTPREGYGYTF. The DNA of the CDR3 is TGCGCCAGCAGTTTAACGCCGAGGGAAGGCTATGGCTACACCTTC.

The chain's CDR3 is CASSWGVVVTDTQYF. CDR3 bases: TGTGCCAGCAGCTGGGGGGTAGTGGTCACAGATACGCAGTATTTT. The J gene is TRBJ2-3, the V gene TRBV11-2, with a tentative D call TRBD2 (6 bases). Trimming stripped 4 bases from V and 2 bases from J, with 13 bases between. This CDR3 is 15 amino acids long. Per germline, CDR1 SGHAT and CDR2 FQNNGV.

This clone was picked up one time. The chain uses TRBV6-6 and TRBJ1-5; TRBD1 agrees at 7 bases. CDR3 length equals 15 residues. Germline lookup yields CDR1 MNHNY and CDR2 SVGAGI (reference sequence). Trimming cost V 3 bases and J 3 bases; bases outside gene matches: 5. The CDR3 DNA reads TGTGCCAGCAGTTATTCCGGGACAGTCAATCAGCCCCAGCATTTT. It translates to CASSYSGTVNQPQHF.

This clone has only a few counts. This sequence joins TRBV15 and TRBJ1-1, with D tentatively TRBD1 (5 bases). This CDR3 is built from 16 residues. V shed 7 bases and J shed 4 bases, with 22 bases lying between them. Germline lookup yields CDR1 LNHNV and CDR2 YYDKDF (reference sequence). The CDR3 spells CATTDGTGVEGTEAFF. CDR3 coding DNA: TGTGCCACCACCGACGGGACGGGGGTTGAGGGCACTGAAGCTTTCTTT.

This chain joins TRBV18 and TRBJ1-2; maybe TRBD1 (6 bases). The CDR3 has 16 amino acids. The V and J ends lost 0 bases and 8 bases respectively, with 19 bases between them. Germline V lookup: CDR1 KGHSH, CDR2 LQKENI. The CDR3 sequence is CASSPPRQDLGKGYTF. The DNA for the CDR3 is TGTGCCAGCTCACCACCGAGACAGGACCTCGGGAAGGGCTACACCTTC.

J is TRBJ2-1 and V is TRBV7-9, with D possibly being TRBD2 (6 bases). The CDR3 is 14 residues long. Germline CDR1 and CDR2: SEHNR and FQNEAQ (reference sequence). The ends were cut back, 5 bases at V and 0 bases at J, with 8 bases in the middle. CDR3 protein: CASSPGSSYNEQFF. CDR3 sequence (DNA): TGTGCCAGCAGCCCCGGGAGCTCCTACAATGAGCAGTTCTTC.

The chain joins TRBV3-1 (or the pseudogene TRBV3-2) to TRBJ2-1; 16 nucleotides match TRBD2. Unmatched junction bases numbered 1, after V lost 4 bases and J lost 4 bases. The CDR3 totals 16 residues. The germline CDR1 and CDR2 sequences are LGHDT and YNNKEL (reference sequence). CDR3 DNA sequence: TGTGCCAGCAGCCCGGGACTAGCGGGGGGGTACAATGAGCAGTTCTTC. Protein product: CASSPGLAGGYNEQFF.

This chain connects TRBV25-1 to TRBJ1-6; unclear D gene. CDR1 MGHDK and CDR2 SYGVNS come from the germline V gene. Trimming took off 2 bases at V and 9 bases at J, with 8 bases between the two ends. The CDR3 has 13 amino acids. The CDR3 bases are TGTGCCAGCAGTGAAGTCGGGATTTCACCCCTCCACTTT. Translated, it gives CASSEVGISPLHF. The variable domain in full, with the rest retrieved from reference TRBV25-1 and TRBJ1-6, is EADIYQTPRYLVIGTGKKITLECSQTMGHDKMYWYQQDPGMELHLIHYSYGVNSTEKGDLSSESTVSRIRTEHFPLTLESARPSHTSQYLCASSEVGISPLHFGNGTRLTVT.

The chain joins TRBV3-1 (or the pseudogene TRBV3-2) to TRBJ2-1; D possibly corresponds to TRBD1 (6 bases). This CDR3 has 15 amino acids. Germline loops: CDR1 LGHDT, CDR2 YNNKEL (reference sequence). Trimming took 4 bases from V and 2 from J, leaving 12 bases between them. This CDR3 reads CASSLRDIPYNEQFF. Written as DNA, the CDR3 is TGTGCCAGCAGCCTCCGGGACATACCCTACAATGAGCAGTTCTTC.

The chain is built from TRBV5-8 and TRBJ1-6; D is unresolved. Trimming took 7 bases from V and 3 from J, leaving 11 bases between them. Per the germline V gene, CDR1 is SGHTS and CDR2 is YDEGEE. CDR3 length: 14 amino acids. The DNA for the CDR3 is TGTGCCAGCCCCGGGGAGAACTATAATTCACCCCTCCACTTT. It translates to CASPGENYNSPLHF. Drawing the rest from reference TRBV5-8 and TRBJ1-6, the complete variable domain is EAGVTQSPTHLIKTRGQQATLRCSPISGHTSVYWYQQALGLGLQFLLWYDEGEERNRGNFPPRFSGRQFPNYSSELNVNALELEDSALYLCASPGENYNSPLHFGNGTRLTVT.

V is TRBV6-6 and J is TRBJ1-2; 8 nucleotides match TRBD1. With 5 bases clipped from V and 4 bases from J, the junction kept 12 bases outside the gene matches. CDR1 MNHNY and CDR2 SVGAGI come from the germline V gene (reference sequence). The CDR3 contains 16 residues. CDR3 sequence: CASSNTGGRRAYGYTF. As DNA, the CDR3 is TGTGCCAGCAGTAATACAGGGGGGCGCAGGGCCTATGGCTACACCTTC.

This sequence joins TRBV3-1 (or the pseudogene TRBV3-2) and TRBJ2-5; 12 bases fit TRBD2. With 5 bases clipped from V and 4 bases from J, the junction kept 8 bases outside the gene matches. Germline values: CDR1 LGHDT, CDR2 YNNKEL (reference sequence). This CDR3 has 16 residues. CDR3 sequence reads: CASSTGGLAGIETQYF. CDR3 coding DNA: TGTGCCAGCAGCACAGGAGGACTAGCGGGGATAGAGACCCAGTACTTC.

The chain employs TRBV5-3 and TRBJ1-5; D is uncertain. TRBV5-3 is marked as an open reading frame, function uncertain. Deletions cut 0 bases from V and 0 bases from J, with 10 bases between. CDR3 length: 16 residues. Here the CDR3 DNA reads TGTGCCAGAAGCTTGGCCTACCTTTATAGCAATCAGCCCCAGCATTTT. It translates to CARSLAYLYSNQPQHF.

DNA of the CDR3: TGTGCCAGCAGTCGGGGTTCAAAGAATGAAAAACTGTTTTTT. Amino acids: CASSRGSKNEKLFF. The V and J genes are TRBV5-6 and TRBJ1-4; no clear D. The CDR3 extends over 14 amino acids. V was trimmed by 5 bases and J by 5 bases, leaving 13 bases between them. The germline V gene encodes CDR1 SGHDT and CDR2 YYEEEE. Based on the CDR3 plus reference TRBV5-6 and TRBJ1-4, the full variable domain is DAGVTQSPTHLIKTRGQQVTLRCSPKSGHDTVSWYQQALGQGPQFIFQYYEEEERQRGNFPDRFSGHQFPNYSSELNVNALLLGDSALYLCASSRGSKNEKLFFGSGTQLSVL.

The chain has TRBV19 and TRBJ1-1; no clear D gene. The CDR3 sequence is 13 residues long. V gave up 4 bases and J gave up 4 bases, with 10 bases separating them. Per germline, CDR1 LNHDA and CDR2 SQIVND (reference sequence). The CDR3 sequence: CASSKSLSTEAFF. The CDR3 nucleotides read TGTGCCAGTAGTAAAAGTCTGAGCACTGAAGCTTTCTTT. The whole variable domain, filled in from reference TRBV19 and TRBJ1-1, reads DGGITQSPKYLFRKEGQNVTLSCEQNLNHDAMYWYRQDPGQGLRLIYYSQIVNDFQKGDIAEGYSVSREKKESFPLTVTSAQKNPTAFYLCASSKSLSTEAFFGQGTRLTVV.